A selection of T cell receptor beta chains follows, all from one sample in a study of shared clonotypes between healthy human individuals. The table came from immunoSEQ multiplex PCR; TCRdb's copy has only in-frame clones and leaves some out. The sample has around 2,000,000 clones; 85% to 95% are singletons. Sequenced sample: naive CD4+ T cells sorted from blood. The receptors here all came from a man younger than 35 in good health. Both conserved end residues are part of each CDR3. Each record gives: J gene, D gene, V gene, clone size, CDR3 DNA, CDR3 protein. The D gene is left open where the match is weak. The size entry is marked missing in some rows and otherwise reads once, few, many or a size class.

TRBJ1-5,.,TRBV11-2,.,TGTGCCAGCAGCTTAACTAATACAGGGCTACCCCAGCATTTT,CASSLTNTGLPQHF
TRBJ1-5,.,TRBV5-1,.,TGCGCCAGCAGCTTCGACCGGAATCAGCCCCAGCATTTT,CASSFDRNQPQHF
TRBJ1-4,.,TRBV18,.,TGTGCCAGCTCTCTCTCCAGACACTCAACTAATGAAAAACTGTTTTTT,CASSLSRHSTNEKLFF
TRBJ1-5,.,TRBV10-3,.,TGTGCCATCAGTGATGGGGTCCAGCCCCAGCATTTT,CAISDGVQPQHF
TRBJ2-1,.,TRBV5-1,.,TGCGCCAGCAGCTTGGAAGGCGGACCCTACAATGAGCAGTTCTTC,CASSLEGGPYNEQFF
TRBJ2-2,.,TRBV4-1,once,TGCGCCAGCAGCCAAGAACTAGCAGCCACCGGGGAGCTGTTTTTT,CASSQELAATGELFF
TRBJ1-4,.,TRBV9,.,TGTGCCAGCAGCATTGGTGGGCTCGCAACTAATGAAAAACTGTTTTTT,CASSIGGLATNEKLFF
TRBJ2-7,TRBD2,TRBV7-9,.,TGTGCCAGCAGCTTAGCCCTAGCGGGGGAGCGCGAGCAGTACTTC,CASSLALAGEREQYF
TRBJ1-2,.,TRBV9,.,TGTGCCAGCAGCGGGACAAAGAACTATGGCTACACCTTC,CASSGTKNYGYTF
TRBJ1-2,.,TRBV6-1,.,TGTGCCAGCAATCTTGGGTCTGGCTACACCTTC,CASNLGSGYTF
TRBJ2-5,TRBD2,TRBV4-2,.,TGTGCCAGCAGTCAGACTAGCGGGGGCCCCTCCAGTGAGACCCAGTACTTC,CASSQTSGGPSSETQYF
TRBJ1-1,.,TRBV6-6,.,TGTGCCAGCAGTGGCCCAGGAGCGGGGGCAGTCACTGAAGCTTTCTTT,CASSGPGAGAVTEAFF
TRBJ1-4,TRBD1,TRBV11-2,once,TGTGCCAGCAGCCCTGGGACAGGGAAAAATGAAAAACTGTTTTTT,CASSPGTGKNEKLFF
TRBJ2-5,.,TRBV7-6,few,TGTGCCAGCAGCTTAGCGACGGCCCAAGAGACCCAGTACTTC,CASSLATAQETQYF
TRBJ1-2,.,TRBV6-1,.,TGTGCCAGCAGGGACGGACGACCTAACTATGGCTACACCTTC,CASRDGRPNYGYTF
TRBJ2-7,TRBD2,TRBV9,.,TGTGCCAGCAGCGTAGGCTCTAGCGGCTACGAGCAGTACTTC,CASSVGSSGYEQYF
TRBJ2-5,TRBD1,TRBV7-9,.,TGTGCCAGCAGCTACGGACAGGGGGCAGGAGAGACCCAGTACTTC,CASSYGQGAGETQYF
TRBJ2-6,.,TRBV9,.,TGTGCCAGCAGCGTAGATGATAGCGGCTCTGGGGCCAACGTCCTGACTTTC,CASSVDDSGSGANVLTF
TRBJ1-2,.,TRBV11-2,.,TGTGCCAGCAGCCCCCCCGACAGGTTCTATGGCTACACCTTC,CASSPPDRFYGYTF
TRBJ1-1,.,TRBV2,.,TGTGCCAGCAATCTGGGGTCGGGAACTGAAGCTTTCTTT,CASNLGSGTEAFF
TRBJ2-2,TRBD1,TRBV2,few,TGTGCCAGCTCGGGACAGAGTAAGAACACCGGGGAGCTGTTTTTT,CASSGQSKNTGELFF
TRBJ1-2,.,TRBV28,.,TGTGCCAGCAGTTTCGGCAGGCCAGCTAACTATGGCTACACCTTC,CASSFGRPANYGYTF
TRBJ2-7,TRBD1,TRBV5-1,.,TGCGCCAGCAGCTTCTCGGGACAGACCTACGAGCAGTACTTC,CASSFSGQTYEQYF
TRBJ2-5,TRBD2,TRBV14,.,TGTGCCAGCAGCCAAGACGGGACTAGCGGTGAGGTCCAGTACTTC,CASSQDGTSGEVQYF
TRBJ1-2,.,TRBV13,.,TGTGCCAGCAGCTTGGGATATACTGTTGGCTACACCTTC,CASSLGYTVGYTF
TRBJ1-1,.,TRBV1,.,TGCACCAGCAGCCAACCGGGGACTGAAGCTTTCTTT,CTSSQPGTEAFF
TRBJ2-1,TRBD2,TRBV4-1,.,TGCGCCAGCAGCCCCCCGGGACTAGCGACCTACAATGAGCAGTTCTTC,CASSPPGLATYNEQFF
TRBJ2-7,TRBD1,TRBV28,.,TGTGCCAGCCAGGGGGCGGGGAATAGAAACAGGTTCTACGAGCAGTACTTC,CASQGAGNRNRFYEQYF